A selection of T cell receptor beta chains follows, all from one sample in a study of blood T cell repertoires in COVID-19. Profiled with immunoSEQ multiplex PCR; TCRdb holds only in-frame clones, not every one. The sample shows 350,000 to 400,000 clones, 70% to 90% of them seen only once. The specimen was PBMCs or T cells enriched from blood (not recorded which). The receptors were gathered from a woman between 18 and 29 years old who had recovered from COVID-19. Each CDR3 is given with its conserved first and last residue. The order of the fields is J gene, V gene, D gene, clone size, CDR3 protein, CDR3 DNA. The D gene is left open where the match is weak. Expanded clones get a size class; other rows say once, few or many, or leave the size out.

J: TRBJ1-5
V: TRBV7-2
D: TRBD1
size: few
CDR3: CASSSGQFQPQHF
DNA: TGTGCCAGCAGCTCGGGACAGTTTCAGCCCCAGCATTTT

J: TRBJ1-1
V: TRBV7-8
D: -
size: -
CDR3: CANPFGRNTEAFF
DNA: TGTGCCAACCCCTTCGGGAGGAACACTGAAGCTTTCTTT

J: TRBJ2-7
V: TRBV28
D: -
size: -
CDR3: CASRGEPSYEQYF
DNA: TGTGCCAGCAGAGGGGAACCCTCCTACGAGCAGTACTTC

J: TRBJ1-1
V: TRBV29-1
D: -
size: -
CDR3: CSVDLSRTMNTEAFF
DNA: TGCAGCGTTGATCTTAGCAGAACTATGAACACTGAAGCTTTCTTT

J: TRBJ1-1
V: TRBV5-4
D: -
size: -
CDR3: CASSSTGTSSEAFF
DNA: TGTGCCAGCAGCTCCACAGGGACTAGCTCTGAAGCTTTCTTT

J: TRBJ2-3
V: TRBV11-3
D: -
size: once
CDR3: CASSLVPDTQYF
DNA: TGTGCCAGCAGCTTAGTCCCGGATACGCAGTATTTT

J: TRBJ2-4
V: TRBV5-5
D: TRBD2
size: -
CDR3: CASSSRSGGQTIQYF
DNA: TGTGCCAGCAGCTCCCGTAGCGGGGGCCAGACCATTCAGTACTTC

J: TRBJ1-2
V: TRBV6-6
D: TRBD1
size: -
CDR3: CASSYSRTGGLRGYTF
DNA: TGTGCCAGCAGTTACTCGCGGACAGGGGGCCTTAGGGGCTACACCTTC

J: TRBJ1-4
V: TRBV5-1
D: TRBD1
size: few
CDR3: CASSLGQGRDEKLFF
DNA: TGCGCCAGCAGCTTGGGACAGGGTCGGGATGAAAAACTGTTTTTT

J: TRBJ1-2
V: TRBV5-5
D: -
size: -
CDR3: CASSPAGTQWGYTF
DNA: TGTGCCAGCAGCCCGGCCGGGACACAATGGGGCTACACCTTC

J: TRBJ2-3
V: TRBV12-5
D: TRBD2
size: few
CDR3: CASGPQGYLGGGADTQYF
DNA: TGTGCTAGTGGTCCCCAGGGTTATCTGGGCGGGGGGGCAGATACGCAGTATTTT

J: TRBJ1-3
V: TRBV7-2
D: -
size: once
CDR3: CASSFEQGNTIYF
DNA: TGTGCCAGCAGCTTCGAACAGGGAAACACCATATATTTT

J: TRBJ1-1
V: TRBV29-1
D: TRBD1
size: -
CDR3: CSATGGPRDTEAFF
DNA: TGCAGCGCAACAGGGGGCCCGAGGGACACTGAAGCTTTCTTT

J: TRBJ2-5
V: TRBV3-1/TRBV3-2
D: TRBD2
size: -
CDR3: CASSQGLVWEGKETQYF
DNA: TGTGCCAGCAGCCAAGGGCTGGTCTGGGAGGGGAAAGAGACCCAGTACTTC

J: TRBJ2-7
V: TRBV3-1/TRBV3-2
D: TRBD2
size: -
CDR3: CASSQDLGLAYEQYF
DNA: TGTGCCAGCAGCCAAGATCTTGGACTAGCGTACGAGCAGTACTTC

J: TRBJ1-3
V: TRBV7-8
D: TRBD1
size: -
CDR3: CASSFHRGQDGGNTIYF
DNA: TGTGCCAGCAGCTTTCACAGGGGGCAGGACGGAGGAAACACCATATATTTT

J: TRBJ2-3
V: TRBV6-5
D: -
size: -
CDR3: CASRGTGQTTDTQYF
DNA: TGTGCCAGCAGAGGAACTGGACAGACCACAGATACGCAGTATTTT

J: TRBJ1-1
V: TRBV6-6
D: TRBD1
size: -
CDR3: CASSYSFQGVNEAFF
DNA: TGTGCCAGCAGTTACTCTTTCCAGGGGGTGAATGAAGCTTTCTTT

J: TRBJ1-1
V: TRBV7-2
D: TRBD1
size: -
CDR3: CASSLGNRGTTTEAFF
DNA: TGTGCCAGCAGCTTAGGAAACAGGGGAACAACTACTGAAGCTTTCTTT

J: TRBJ1-2
V: TRBV7-9
D: TRBD1
size: -
CDR3: CASSLANRGNYGYTF
DNA: TGTGCCAGCAGCTTAGCGAACAGGGGGAACTATGGCTACACCTTC

J: TRBJ2-7
V: TRBV7-9
D: TRBD2
size: -
CDR3: CASSSPQGTSGGGIEQYF
DNA: TGTGCCAGCAGCTCTCCCCAAGGGACTAGCGGTGGGGGCATCGAGCAGTACTTC

J: TRBJ1-5
V: TRBV28
D: TRBD1
size: -
CDR3: CASSQGQGAGNQPQHF
DNA: TGTGCCAGCAGTCAGGGACAGGGGGCAGGAAATCAGCCCCAGCATTTT

J: TRBJ1-1
V: TRBV7-3
D: -
size: -
CDR3: CASSLTIQTNTEAFF
DNA: TGTGCCAGCAGCTTAACGATACAGACGAACACTGAAGCTTTCTTT

J: TRBJ2-7
V: TRBV2
D: -
size: -
CDR3: CASRYQYEQYF
DNA: TGTGCCAGCAGGTACCAGTACGAGCAGTACTTC